The 5 T cell receptor beta chains below all came from one sample that was sequenced in a study of CD8 T cells in ankylosing spondylitis. Each CDR3 protein is one row after TCRdb ran MiXCR on the 5' RACE reads. The data contain 200,000 to 300,000 distinct CDR3 sequences, approximately 8% of them singletons. Material for sequencing was blood, either unsorted or a sorted T cell fraction (not recorded which). The receptors originated from a female donor with ankylosing spondylitis or in good health (not recorded which).

The chain combines TRBV15 with TRBJ2-7; 7 nucleotides line up with TRBD2. The germline V gene encodes CDR1 LNHNV and CDR2 YYDKDF (reference sequence). The CDR3 has 14 amino acids. Trimming removed 1 base from V and 1 base from J; junction bases left unmatched: 1. The CDR3 DNA follows: TGTGCCACCAGCAGAGGGGGGGGGTCCTACGAGCAGTACTTC. Translated: CATSRGGGSYEQYF. Using reference TRBV15 and TRBJ2-7 for the parts outside the CDR3, the full variable domain is DAMVIQNPRYQVTQFGKPVTLSCSQTLNHNVMYWYQQKSSQAPKLLFHYYDKDFNNEADTPDNFQSRRPNTSFCFLDIRSPGLGDTAMYLCATSRGGGSYEQYFGPGTRLTVT.

This clonotype was recorded at least ten times. The chain recombines TRBV7-9 with TRBJ1-2, with D hard to call. V was cut by 3 bases and J by 5 bases, with 19 bases left in between. The CDR3 sequence is 16 residues long. Germline CDR1 reads SEHNR; CDR2 reads FQNEAQ (reference sequence). The CDR3 sequence is CASSFPDNSPLYGYTF. The CDR3 coding sequence is TGTGCCAGCAGCTTTCCTGACAACAGTCCCCTATATGGCTACACCTTC.

This clonotype showed up many times. The chain's CDR3 is CASRPTGSQNYGYTF. CDR3 in DNA: TGTGCCAGCAGGCCCACAGGGTCCCAAAACTATGGCTACACCTTC. The chain couples TRBV12-3 or TRBV12-4 to TRBJ1-2; weak D call: TRBD1 (6 bases). There are 15 residues in the CDR3. Trimming removed 6 bases at V and 2 bases at J, with 16 bases between.

This clonotype has just a few counts. The genes are TRBV7-9 and TRBJ1-4; 9 bases fit TRBD1. CDR1 is SEHNR and CDR2 is FQNEAQ in the germline V gene (reference sequence). The CDR3 extends over 17 amino acids. The ends lost 3 bases at V and 0 bases at J; junction bases unmatched: 5. As DNA, the CDR3 is TGTGCCAGCAGCTTTCGGACAGGGGACACAACTAATGAAAAACTGTTTTTT. Amino acids: CASSFRTGDTTNEKLFF.

This clonotype was observed many times. V and J are TRBV4-1 and TRBJ2-1; D gene unclear. Trimming stripped 4 bases from V and 0 bases from J, with 10 bases between. Germline CDR1 and CDR2: MGHRA and YSYEKL. This CDR3 has 15 amino acids. This CDR3 reads CASSPLRSSYNEQFF. CDR3 coding DNA: TGCGCCAGCAGCCCCCTTAGGAGCTCCTACAATGAGCAGTTCTTC.